The source of this TCR beta chain is a study of control samples from healthy donors and cancer patients. Using immunoSEQ multiplex PCR, the repertoire was profiled, and TCRdb retains in-frame clones only, with some absent. Here the sample spans approximately 140,000 clones, about 90% being singletons. Germline CDR1 and CDR2: SGHKS and YYEKEE (reference sequence). The CDR3 totals 16 residues. V lost 4 bases and J 2 bases, leaving 15 bases between the germline ends. This sequence joins TRBV5-5 and TRBJ2-2; D is unclear. Sequenced input: blood. This receptor was identified in a man in his late teens or twenties in good health. The CDR3 region is CASSSLVTVNTGELFF. CDR3 nucleotide sequence: TGTGCCAGCAGCAGTCTGGTTACGGTCAACACCGGGGAGCTGTTTTTT.